What follows is one TCR beta chain and its context. The data stem from a study of graft-versus-host responses after intestinal transplantation. Study details: Transplantation in recipients was multivisceral, liver-intestinal, or isolated intestinal.

Only in-frame clones appear in the TCRdb table, and some are missing; sequencing was by immunoSEQ multiplex PCR. Of some 39,000 clones in the sample, about 92% were seen once. This CDR3 region has 14 residues. Per germline, CDR1 MGHRA and CDR2 YSYEKL. Trimming shortened V by 3 bases and J by 0 bases, and 9 bases separated the two germline ends. The receptor was isolated from a human patient who received an intestinal transplant, so some T cells may come from the graft donor. The chain recombines TRBV4-1 with TRBJ2-7, with D possibly matching TRBD1 (5 bases). Here the sequenced sample was PBMCs, taken approximately 100 weeks after intestinal transplantation. The CDR3 protein is CASSQGLSSYEQYF. CDR3 nucleotide sequence: TGCGCCAGCAGCCAGGGGCTGAGCTCCTACGAGCAGTACTTC.